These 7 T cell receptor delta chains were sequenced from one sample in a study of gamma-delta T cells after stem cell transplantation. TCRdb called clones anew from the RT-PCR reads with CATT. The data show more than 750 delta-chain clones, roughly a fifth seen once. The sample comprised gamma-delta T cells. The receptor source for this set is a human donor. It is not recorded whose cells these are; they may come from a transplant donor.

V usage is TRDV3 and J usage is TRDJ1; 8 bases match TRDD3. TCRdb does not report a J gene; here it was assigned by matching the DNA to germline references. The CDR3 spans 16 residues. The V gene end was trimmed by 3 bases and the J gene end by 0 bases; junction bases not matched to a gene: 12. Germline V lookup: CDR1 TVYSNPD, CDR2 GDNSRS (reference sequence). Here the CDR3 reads CAFQPRLGAYTDKLIF. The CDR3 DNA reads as TGTGCCTTCCAGCCTAGACTGGGGGCCTACACCGATAAACTCATCTTT.

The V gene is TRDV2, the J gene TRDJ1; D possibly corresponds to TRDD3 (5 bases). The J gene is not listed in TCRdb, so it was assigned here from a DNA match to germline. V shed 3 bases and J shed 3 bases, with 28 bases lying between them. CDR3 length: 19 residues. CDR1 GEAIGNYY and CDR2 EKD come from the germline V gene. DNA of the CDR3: TGTGCCTGTGACGCCTTAGAAGGTACTGGAGGATCTTACGCCGATAAACTCATCTTT. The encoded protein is CACDALEGTGGSYADKLIF.

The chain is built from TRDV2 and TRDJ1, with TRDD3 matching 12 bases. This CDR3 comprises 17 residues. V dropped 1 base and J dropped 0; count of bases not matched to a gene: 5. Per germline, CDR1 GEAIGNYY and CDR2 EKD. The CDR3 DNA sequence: TGTGCCTGTGACACTCTGGGGGATACGCGTTACACCGATAAACTCATCTTT. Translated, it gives CACDTLGDTRYTDKLIF.

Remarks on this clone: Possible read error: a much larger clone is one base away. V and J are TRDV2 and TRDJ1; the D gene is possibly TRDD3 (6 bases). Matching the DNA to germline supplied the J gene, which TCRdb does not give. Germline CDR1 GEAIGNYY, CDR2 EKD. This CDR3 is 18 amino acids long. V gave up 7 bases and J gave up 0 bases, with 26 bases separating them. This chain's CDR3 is CAWDSMGVQISYTDKLIF. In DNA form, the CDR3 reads TGTGCCTGGGACTCGATGGGGGTTCAGATATCGTACACCGATAAACTCATCTTT.

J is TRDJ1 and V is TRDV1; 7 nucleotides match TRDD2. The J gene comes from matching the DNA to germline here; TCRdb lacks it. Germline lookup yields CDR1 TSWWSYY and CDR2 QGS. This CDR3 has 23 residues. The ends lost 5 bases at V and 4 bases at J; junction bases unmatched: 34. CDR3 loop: CALGTNSKAFLKNTVLYGDKLIF. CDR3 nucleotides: TGTGCTCTTGGGACCAATTCTAAGGCCTTCCTCAAAAATACTGTACTCTACGGCGATAAACTCATCTTT.

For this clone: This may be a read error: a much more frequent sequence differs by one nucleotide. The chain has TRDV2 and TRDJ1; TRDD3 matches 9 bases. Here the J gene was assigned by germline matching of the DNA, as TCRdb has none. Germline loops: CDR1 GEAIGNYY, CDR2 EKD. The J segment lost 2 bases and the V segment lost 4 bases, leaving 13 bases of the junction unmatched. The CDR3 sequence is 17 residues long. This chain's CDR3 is CACDSLTGGHETDKLIF. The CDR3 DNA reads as TGTGCCTGTGATTCCCTTACTGGGGGACACGAGACCGATAAACTCATCTTT.

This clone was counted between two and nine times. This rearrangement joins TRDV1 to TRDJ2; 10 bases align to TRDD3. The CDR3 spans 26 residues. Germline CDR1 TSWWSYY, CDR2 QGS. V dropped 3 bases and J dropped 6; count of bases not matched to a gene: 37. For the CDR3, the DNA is TGTGCTCTTGGGGAGGGCCTCCTACAGGTCATCTTAAGGGGGATACGGCTACCGTACCTGGCAGCACAACTCTTCTTT. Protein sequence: CALGEGLLQVILRGIRLPYLAAQLFF.